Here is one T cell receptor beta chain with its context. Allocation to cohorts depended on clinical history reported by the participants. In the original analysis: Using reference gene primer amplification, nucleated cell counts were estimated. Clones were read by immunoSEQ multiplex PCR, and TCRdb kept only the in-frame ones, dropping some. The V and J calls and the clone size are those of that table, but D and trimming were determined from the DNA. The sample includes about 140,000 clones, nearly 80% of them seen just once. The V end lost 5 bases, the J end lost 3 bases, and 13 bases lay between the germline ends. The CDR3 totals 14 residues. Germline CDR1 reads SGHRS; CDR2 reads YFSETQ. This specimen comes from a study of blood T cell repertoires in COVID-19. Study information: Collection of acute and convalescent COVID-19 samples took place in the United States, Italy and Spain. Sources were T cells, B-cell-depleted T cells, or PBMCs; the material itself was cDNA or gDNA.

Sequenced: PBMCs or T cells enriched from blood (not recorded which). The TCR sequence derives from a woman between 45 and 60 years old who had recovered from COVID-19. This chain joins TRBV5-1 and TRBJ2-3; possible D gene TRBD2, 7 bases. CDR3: CASRQGGGTDTQYF. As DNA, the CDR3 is TGCGCCAGCAGGCAGGGAGGGGGGACAGATACGCAGTATTTT.